What follows are 20 T cell receptor beta chains derived from one specimen sequenced in a study of T cells in Graves' hyperthyroidism and ophthalmopathy. The investigators amplified TCR beta CDR3 regions from RNA transcripts. First-round RT-PCR targeting the TCR CDR3 was performed with the HTBI primer set. Using its own MiXCR run on the multiplex PCR reads, TCRdb lists one record per CDR3 protein. The sample includes approximately 740,000 distinct CDR3 sequences, 12% to 15% of them seen just once. The source material was blood. Source of these receptors: a woman aged 18 to 35 with Graves' hyperthyroidism.

CDR3 protein: CASSMETGTSGIKAYEQYF. The DNA of the CDR3 is TGTGCCAGTAGTATGGAGACCGGGACTAGCGGGATCAAGGCCTACGAGCAGTACTTC. The chain uses TRBV19 and TRBJ2-7, with 13 nucleotides matching TRBD2. The CDR3 totals 19 residues. The ends lost 3 bases at V and 2 bases at J; junction bases unmatched: 13. Germline V gene data show CDR1 as LNHDA and CDR2 as SQIVND (reference sequence).

This clonotype came up a few times. The chain is built from TRBV27 and TRBJ2-1; D not resolved. The CDR3 loop spans 14 amino acids. Germline V gene data show CDR1 as MNHEY and CDR2 as SMNVEV (reference sequence). V lost 0 bases, J lost 6 bases, and 9 bases lay in between. The CDR3 DNA is TGTGCCAGCAGTTTATCTCTCTTAGGCAATGAGCAGTTCTTC. Amino acids: CASSLSLLGNEQFF.

This clonotype has at least ten counts. J is TRBJ2-1 and V is TRBV7-8, with D possibly TRBD2 on 6 matching bases. Trimming left V 2 bases short and J 8 bases short, with 16 bases between. This CDR3 is built from 15 residues. CDR1 and CDR2 from the germline V gene are SGHVS and FQNEAQ. The CDR3 region is CASSLLRFGGDEQFF. The CDR3 nucleotides read TGTGCCAGCAGCTTATTGCGATTCGGCGGGGATGAGCAGTTCTTC.

The rearrangement links TRBV7-2 to TRBJ2-5; 7 bases are a match to TRBD1. J gave up 4 bases and V 5 bases, and 4 bases lay outside the gene matches. CDR1 is SGHTA, CDR2 FQGNSA, per germline. This CDR3 contains 13 residues. The CDR3 region is CASSQYRGETQYF. The CDR3 DNA sequence: TGTGCCAGCAGCCAGTACAGGGGAGAGACCCAGTACTTC. The whole variable domain, remainder taken from reference TRBV7-2 and TRBJ2-5, is GAGVSQSPSNKVTEKGKDVELRCDPISGHTALYWYRQSLGQGLEFLIYFQGNSAPDKSGLPSDRFSAERTGGSVSTLTIQRTQQEDSAVYLCASSQYRGETQYFGPGTRLLVL.

This clonotype has a count of ten or more. The chain links TRBV20-1 to TRBJ2-1; no reliable D call. CDR1 and CDR2 from the germline V gene are DFQATT and SNEGSKA (reference sequence). With 2 bases removed from V and 5 bases from J, the gap between germline ends came to 19 bases. This CDR3 region has 16 residues. CDR3 bases: TGCAGTGCTAGAAGCCTCAGCCTCAGAGGTAACAATGAGCAGTTCTTC. Translation gives CSARSLSLRGNNEQFF.

The gene calls are TRBV6-2 or TRBV6-3 and TRBJ1-5, with TRBD1 matching over 10 bases. In germline, CDR1 is MNHEY, CDR2 SVGEGT. The trim removed 0 bases at V and 1 base at J, leaving 12 bases unmatched. The CDR3 is 20 residues long. The CDR3 is CASSYSPGQGPLPSNQPQHF. The CDR3 DNA reads as TGTGCCAGCAGTTACTCGCCGGGACAGGGGCCCCTCCCCAGCAATCAGCCCCAGCATTTT.

This chain joins TRBV4-1 and TRBJ2-7; D gene ambiguous. The CDR3 spans 13 residues. Germline CDR1 and CDR2: MGHRA and YSYEKL. V lost 6 bases and J 3 bases, leaving 12 bases between the germline ends. CDR3 residues: CASRAGPLYEQYF. The CDR3 DNA reads as TGCGCCAGCAGGGCTGGGCCCCTCTACGAGCAGTACTTC.

This clonotype was observed many times. The germline gene is not matched at one end of the junction; a read error may be the cause. CDR3 DNA: TGTGCCAGCAGTTTATTAGGCAATCAGCCCCAGCATTTT. Translating gives CASSLLGNQPQHF. V usage is TRBV5-1 and J usage is TRBJ1-5; D unresolved. The CDR3 extends over 13 amino acids. Germline V CDR1 and CDR2: SGHRS, YFSETQ.

This clonotype was seen repeatedly, ten times or more. The chain combines TRBV5-1 with TRBJ1-1; D remains ambiguous. Germline CDR1 and CDR2: SGHRS and YFSETQ. V lost 4 bases and J 0 bases, leaving 13 bases between the germline ends. The CDR3 totals 15 residues. In nucleotides, the CDR3 is TGCGCCAGCAGCCCGGCGGTTATGTTGAACACTGAAGCTTTCTTT. Amino acid sequence: CASSPAVMLNTEAFF. Looking up the rest from reference TRBV5-1 and TRBJ1-1 gives the full variable domain: KAGVTQTPRYLIKTRGQQVTLSCSPISGHRSVSWYQQTPGQGLQFLFEYFSETQRNKGNFPGRFSGRQFSNSRSEMNVSTLELGDSALYLCASSPAVMLNTEAFFGQGTRLTVV.

This clonotype was seen repeatedly, ten times or more. The chain employs TRBV7-9 and TRBJ1-1; D is possibly TRBD1 (6 bases). Germline V lookup: CDR1 SEHNR, CDR2 FQNEAQ (reference sequence). The CDR3 extends over 15 amino acids. Trimming shortened V by 5 bases and J by 8 bases, and 21 bases separated the two germline ends. CDR3: CASSRTGTLTEEAFF. CDR3 DNA: TGTGCCAGCAGCCGGACCGGGACACTCACGGAGGAAGCTTTCTTT.

This clonotype has just a few counts. This rearrangement joins TRBV20-1 to TRBJ2-2, with 16 bases matching TRBD2. J was trimmed by 4 bases and V by 6 bases; bases with no gene match: 11. The CDR3 sequence is 18 residues long. Germline V lookup: CDR1 DFQATT, CDR2 SNEGSKA (reference sequence). CDR3 nucleotide sequence: TGCAGTGCCCAGGGACTAGCGGGAGGGCCGTCTGGCACCGGGGAGCTGTTTTTT. Protein sequence: CSAQGLAGGPSGTGELFF.

This clonotype was detected only a few times. The rearrangement links TRBV3-1 to TRBJ1-2, with D possibly being TRBD1 (6 bases). The ends were cut back, 3 bases at V and 0 bases at J, with 11 bases in the middle. CDR1 and CDR2 (germline): LGHDT, YNNKEL (reference sequence). The CDR3 runs 15 residues. This CDR3 is CASSHGQTPNYGYTF. The CDR3 bases are TGTGCCAGCAGCCATGGACAGACCCCTAACTATGGCTACACCTTC.

This clonotype was seen many times. V gene TRBV7-6 combines with J gene TRBJ2-1; 8 bases are a match to TRBD2. The J segment lost 8 bases and the V segment lost 5 bases, leaving 11 bases of the junction unmatched. The CDR3 contains 15 residues. Germline CDR1 reads SGHVS; CDR2 reads FNYEAQ. The CDR3, as DNA: TGTGCCAGCAGCATGACCAGCGGGAGAGCCCATGAGCAGTTCTTC. Translation gives CASSMTSGRAHEQFF.

In this sample, this clonotype turned up many times. The chain uses TRBV7-9 and TRBJ2-7, with 13 bases identical to TRBD2. V lost 5 bases and J lost 1; bases outside the gene matches: 5. This CDR3 is 16 amino acids long. Germline loops: CDR1 SEHNR, CDR2 FQNEAQ (reference sequence). The CDR3 DNA reads TGTGCCAGCAGCCCCGGACTAGCGGGAGATTCCTACGAGCAGTACTTC. It encodes CASSPGLAGDSYEQYF.

The gene calls are TRBV12-3 or TRBV12-4 and TRBJ1-6; no reliable D call. Deletions cut 5 bases from V and 7 bases from J, with 12 bases between. This CDR3 region has 14 residues. CDR3 sequence reads: CASSPGLENSPLHF. CDR3 nucleotides: TGTGCCAGCAGTCCGGGTCTGGAGAATTCACCCCTCCACTTT.

This clonotype was detected ten times or more. The chain's CDR3 is CASSEYNGDRASYEQYF. CDR3 DNA sequence: TGTGCCAGCAGTGAATATAACGGGGACAGGGCCTCCTACGAGCAGTACTTC. J is TRBJ2-7 and V is TRBV25-1, with 9 bases that match TRBD1. With V trimmed by 0 bases and J by 0 bases, 6 bases remained unmatched. CDR3 length: 17 residues. The germline V gene has CDR1 MGHDK and CDR2 SYGVNS.

The rearrangement links TRBV27 to TRBJ1-5; D is perhaps TRBD1 (5 bases). V was clipped by 6 bases and J by 2 bases, with 20 bases between them. Germline values: CDR1 MNHEY, CDR2 SMNVEV (reference sequence). The CDR3 has 17 residues. The CDR3 here is CASRPRGGGGGNQPQHF. CDR3 nucleotide sequence: TGTGCCAGCAGACCCCGAGGTGGGGGAGGAGGCAATCAGCCCCAGCATTTT.

The V and J genes are TRBV27 and TRBJ2-7; D uncertain. The CDR3 is 13 residues long. Trimming cost V 7 bases and J 0 bases, with 10 bases left between them. Germline V gene sequence: CDR1 MNHEY, CDR2 SMNVEV (reference sequence). The CDR3 DNA reads as TGTGCCAGCACGGACCTAAACTCCTACGAGCAGTACTTC. Amino acids: CASTDLNSYEQYF.

This clonotype was recorded a few times. The CDR3 nucleotides are TGCAGCGTTGGGGTGGGGACCGGGGCCAACGTCCTGACTTTC. Translated: CSVGVGTGANVLTF. The rearrangement joins TRBV29-1 to TRBJ2-6; D is tentatively TRBD1 or TRBD2 (5 bases each). Germline values: CDR1 SQVTM, CDR2 ANQGSEA. The CDR3 has 14 amino acids. V was trimmed by 4 bases and J by 4 bases, leaving 11 bases between them.

The sample holds many counts of this clonotype. The rearrangement uses TRBV7-2 and TRBJ1-2; TRBD1 might be the D (6 bases). The V end was cut by 3 bases, the J end by 8 bases, with 16 bases between. The germline V gene encodes CDR1 SGHTA and CDR2 FQGNSA. This CDR3 has 14 amino acids. CDR3 protein: CASSLGQGFMGYTF. The DNA of the CDR3 is TGTGCCAGCAGCTTGGGCCAGGGGTTCATGGGCTACACCTTC. The variable domain in full, with the rest retrieved from reference TRBV7-2 and TRBJ1-2, is GAGVSQSPSNKVTEKGKDVELRCDPISGHTALYWYRQSLGQGLEFLIYFQGNSAPDKSGLPSDRFSAERTGGSVSTLTIQRTQQEDSAVYLCASSLGQGFMGYTFGSGTRLTVV.